This TCR beta chain was sequenced in a study of cytomegalovirus exposure and HLA in healthy donors. Study-wide points: TCR beta V- and J-gene trimming was later associated with a missense DCLRE1C variant. Specific recognition of CMV antigens was confirmed in vitro for a few chains (all CMV-associated).

Primers: 60 Vbeta forward and 13 Jbeta reverse. Assay used: immunoSEQ multiplex PCR; TCRdb lists only in-frame clones, some missing. The sample yields more than 150,000 clones, roughly 77% seen once. Per germline, CDR1 LNHDA and CDR2 SQIVND (reference sequence). The germline V and J ends were trimmed by 6 bases and 1 base, with 13 bases remaining between them. The CDR3 is 15 amino acids. On this clone itself: The target antigen is unknown.

The rearrangement links TRBV19 to TRBJ1-5; the D gene is possibly TRBD1 (6 bases). Sequences were obtained from PBMCs. The receptor was isolated from a woman aged 30 to 39 in good health and CMV-seropositive. CDR3 residues: CASSLQGQSNQPQHF. CDR3 DNA: TGTGCCAGTAGCCTACAGGGACAAAGCAATCAGCCCCAGCATTTT. Together with reference TRBV19 and TRBJ1-5, the CDR3 gives the full variable domain: DGGITQSPKYLFRKEGQNVTLSCEQNLNHDAMYWYRQDPGQGLRLIYYSQIVNDFQKGDIAEGYSVSREKKESFPLTVTSAQKNPTAFYLCASSLQGQSNQPQHFGDGTRLSIL.